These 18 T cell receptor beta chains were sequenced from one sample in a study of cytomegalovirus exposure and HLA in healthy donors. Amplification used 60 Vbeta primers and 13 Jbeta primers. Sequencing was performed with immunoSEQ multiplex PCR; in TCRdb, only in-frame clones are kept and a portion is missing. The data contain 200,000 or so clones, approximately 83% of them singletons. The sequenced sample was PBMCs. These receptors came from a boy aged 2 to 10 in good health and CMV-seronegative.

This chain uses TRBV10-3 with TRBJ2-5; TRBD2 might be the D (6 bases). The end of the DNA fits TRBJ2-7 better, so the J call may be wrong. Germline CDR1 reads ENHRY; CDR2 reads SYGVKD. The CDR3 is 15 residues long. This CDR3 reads CAIRTGTVGPYEQYF. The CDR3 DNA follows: TGTGCCATCAGAACCGGGACTGTGGGTCCCTACGAGCAGTACTTC.

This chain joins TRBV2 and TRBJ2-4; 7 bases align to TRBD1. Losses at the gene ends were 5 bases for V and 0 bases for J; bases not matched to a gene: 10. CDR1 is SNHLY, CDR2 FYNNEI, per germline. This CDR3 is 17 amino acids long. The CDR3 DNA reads TGTGCCAGCAGTCGACAGGGCCTCTTGCTAGCCAAAAACATTCAGTACTTC. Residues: CASSRQGLLLAKNIQYF.

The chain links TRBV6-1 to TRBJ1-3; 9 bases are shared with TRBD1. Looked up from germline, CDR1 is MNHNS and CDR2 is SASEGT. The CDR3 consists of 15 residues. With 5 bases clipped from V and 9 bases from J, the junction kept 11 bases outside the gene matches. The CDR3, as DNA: TGTGCCAGCAGTTTAACAGGGGGCGGCGAAGTCACCATATATTTT. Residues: CASSLTGGGEVTIYF.

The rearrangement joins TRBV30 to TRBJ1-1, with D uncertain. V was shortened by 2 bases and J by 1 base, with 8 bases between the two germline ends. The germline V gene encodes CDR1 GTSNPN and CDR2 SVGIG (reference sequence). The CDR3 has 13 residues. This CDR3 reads CAWSLTPNTEAFF. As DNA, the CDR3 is TGTGCCTGGAGTCTGACACCGAACACTGAAGCTTTCTTT.

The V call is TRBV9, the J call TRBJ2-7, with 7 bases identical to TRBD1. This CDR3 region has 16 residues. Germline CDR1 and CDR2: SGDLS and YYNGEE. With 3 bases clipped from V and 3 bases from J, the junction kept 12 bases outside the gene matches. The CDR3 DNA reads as TGTGCCAGCAGCGCCTCCACAGGGGTACGGATCTACGAGCAGTACTTC. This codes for CASSASTGVRIYEQYF.

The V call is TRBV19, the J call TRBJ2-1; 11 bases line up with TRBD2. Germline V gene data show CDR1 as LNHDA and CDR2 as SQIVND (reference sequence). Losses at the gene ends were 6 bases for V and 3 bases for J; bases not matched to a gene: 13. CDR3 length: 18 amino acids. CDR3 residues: CASSSPRAGTSGYNEQFF. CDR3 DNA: TGTGCCAGTAGCTCGCCCCGAGCCGGGACTAGCGGCTACAATGAGCAGTTCTTC.

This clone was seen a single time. The CDR3 sequence is CSVEPRTASYEQYF. The CDR3 DNA reads as TGCAGCGTTGAACCCCGGACAGCCTCCTACGAGCAGTACTTC. This chain joins TRBV29-1 and TRBJ2-7, with a weak D call TRBD1 (6 bases). V was clipped by 2 bases and J by 0 bases, with 11 bases between them. The germline V gene encodes CDR1 SQVTM and CDR2 ANQGSEA. This CDR3 is built from 14 residues.

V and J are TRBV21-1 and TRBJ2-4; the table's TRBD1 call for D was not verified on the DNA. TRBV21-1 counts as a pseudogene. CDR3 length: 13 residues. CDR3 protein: CASSSGEKNIQYF. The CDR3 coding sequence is TGTGCCAGCAGCTCAGGGGAGAAAAACATTCAGTACTTC.

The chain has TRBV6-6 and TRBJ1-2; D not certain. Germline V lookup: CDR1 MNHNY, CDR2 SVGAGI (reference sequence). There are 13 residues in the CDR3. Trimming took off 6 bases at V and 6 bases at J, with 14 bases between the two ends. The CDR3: CASSHREMDGYTF. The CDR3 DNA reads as TGTGCCAGCAGCCACCGGGAGATGGATGGCTACACCTTC.

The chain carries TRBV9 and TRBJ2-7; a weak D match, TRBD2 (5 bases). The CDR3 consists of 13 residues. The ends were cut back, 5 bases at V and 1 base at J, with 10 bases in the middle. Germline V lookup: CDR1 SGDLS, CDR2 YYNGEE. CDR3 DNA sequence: TGTGCCAGCAGTATGGGAGTTTCCTACGAGCAGTACTTC. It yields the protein CASSMGVSYEQYF.

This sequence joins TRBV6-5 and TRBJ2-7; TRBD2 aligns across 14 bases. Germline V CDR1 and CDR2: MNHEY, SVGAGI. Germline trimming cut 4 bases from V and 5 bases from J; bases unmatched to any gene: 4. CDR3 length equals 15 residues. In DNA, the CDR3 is TGTGCCAGCAGTTCCGGACTAGCGGGGGGAGACGAGCAGTACTTC. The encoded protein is CASSSGLAGGDEQYF.

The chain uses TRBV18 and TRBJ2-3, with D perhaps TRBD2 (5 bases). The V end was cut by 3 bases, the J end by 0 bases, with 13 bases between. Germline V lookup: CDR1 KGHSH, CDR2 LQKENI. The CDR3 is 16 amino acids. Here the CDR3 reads CASSPRASISTDTQYF. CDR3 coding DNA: TGTGCCAGCTCACCGCGGGCCTCGATTAGCACAGATACGCAGTATTTT.

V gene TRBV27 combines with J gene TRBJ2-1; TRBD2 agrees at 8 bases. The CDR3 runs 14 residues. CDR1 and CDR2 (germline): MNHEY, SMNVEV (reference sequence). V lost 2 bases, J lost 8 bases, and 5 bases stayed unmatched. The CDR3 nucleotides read TGTGCCAGCAGTTTACGGGGGGGCACTTATGAGCAGTTCTTC. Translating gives CASSLRGGTYEQFF.

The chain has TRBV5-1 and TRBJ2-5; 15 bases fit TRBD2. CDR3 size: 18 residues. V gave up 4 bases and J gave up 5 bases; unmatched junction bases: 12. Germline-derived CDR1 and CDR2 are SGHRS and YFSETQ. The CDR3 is CASSQNGLAGGFGETQYF. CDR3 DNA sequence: TGCGCCAGCAGCCAAAACGGACTAGCGGGGGGGTTCGGGGAGACCCAGTACTTC.

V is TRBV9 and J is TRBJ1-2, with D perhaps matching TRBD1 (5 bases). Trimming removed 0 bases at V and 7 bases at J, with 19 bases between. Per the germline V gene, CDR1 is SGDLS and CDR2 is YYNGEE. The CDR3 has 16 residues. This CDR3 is CASSVGSGGVLAGYTF. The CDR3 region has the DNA TGTGCCAGCAGCGTAGGAAGTGGGGGGGTCTTAGCTGGCTACACCTTC.

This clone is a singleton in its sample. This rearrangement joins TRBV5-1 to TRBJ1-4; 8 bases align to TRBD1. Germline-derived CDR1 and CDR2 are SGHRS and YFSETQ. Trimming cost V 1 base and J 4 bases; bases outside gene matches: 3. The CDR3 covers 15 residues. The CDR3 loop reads CASSLQGAGNEKLFF. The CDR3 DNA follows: TGCGCCAGCAGCTTGCAGGGGGCCGGTAATGAAAAACTGTTTTTT.

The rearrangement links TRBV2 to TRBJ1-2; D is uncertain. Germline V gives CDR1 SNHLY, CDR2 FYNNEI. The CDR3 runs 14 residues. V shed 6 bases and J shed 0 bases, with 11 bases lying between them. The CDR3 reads CASSQRTSNYGYTF. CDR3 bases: TGTGCCAGCAGCCAACGAACTTCTAACTATGGCTACACCTTC.

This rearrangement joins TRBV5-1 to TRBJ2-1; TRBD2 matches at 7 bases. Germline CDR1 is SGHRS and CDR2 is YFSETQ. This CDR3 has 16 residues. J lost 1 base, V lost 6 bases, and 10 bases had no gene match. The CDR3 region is CASTLPSGGSYNEQFF. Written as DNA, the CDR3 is TGCGCCAGCACCCTTCCTAGCGGAGGATCCTACAATGAGCAGTTCTTC.